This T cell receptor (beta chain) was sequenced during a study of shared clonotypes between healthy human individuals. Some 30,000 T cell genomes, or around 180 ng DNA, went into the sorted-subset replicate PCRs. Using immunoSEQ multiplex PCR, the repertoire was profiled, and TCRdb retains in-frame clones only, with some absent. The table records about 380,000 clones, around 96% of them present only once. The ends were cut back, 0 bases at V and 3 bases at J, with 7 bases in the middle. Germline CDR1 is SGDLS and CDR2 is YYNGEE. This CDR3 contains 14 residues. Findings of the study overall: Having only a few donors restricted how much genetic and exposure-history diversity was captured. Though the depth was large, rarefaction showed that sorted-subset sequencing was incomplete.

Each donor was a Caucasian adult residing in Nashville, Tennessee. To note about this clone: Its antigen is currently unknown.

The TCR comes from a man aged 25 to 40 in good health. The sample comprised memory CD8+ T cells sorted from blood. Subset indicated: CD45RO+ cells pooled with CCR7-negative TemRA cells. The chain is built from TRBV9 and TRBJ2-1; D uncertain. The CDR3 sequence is CASSVDARYNEQFF. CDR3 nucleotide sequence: TGTGCCAGCAGCGTAGACGCGCGCTACAATGAGCAGTTCTTC.